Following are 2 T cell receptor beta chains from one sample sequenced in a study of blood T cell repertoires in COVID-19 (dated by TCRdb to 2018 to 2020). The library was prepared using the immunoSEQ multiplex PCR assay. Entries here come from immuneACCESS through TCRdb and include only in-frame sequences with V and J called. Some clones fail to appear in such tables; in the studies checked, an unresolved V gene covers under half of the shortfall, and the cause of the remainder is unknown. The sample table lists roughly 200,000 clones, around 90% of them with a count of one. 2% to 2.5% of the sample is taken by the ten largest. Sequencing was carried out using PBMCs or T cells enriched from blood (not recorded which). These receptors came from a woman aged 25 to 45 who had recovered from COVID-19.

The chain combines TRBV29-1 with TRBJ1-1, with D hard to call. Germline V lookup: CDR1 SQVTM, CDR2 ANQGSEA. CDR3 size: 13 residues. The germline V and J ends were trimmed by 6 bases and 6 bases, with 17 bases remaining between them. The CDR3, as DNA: TGCAGCGTCTCCGATCAGATTCAGTCTGAAGCTTTCTTT. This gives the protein CSVSDQIQSEAFF.

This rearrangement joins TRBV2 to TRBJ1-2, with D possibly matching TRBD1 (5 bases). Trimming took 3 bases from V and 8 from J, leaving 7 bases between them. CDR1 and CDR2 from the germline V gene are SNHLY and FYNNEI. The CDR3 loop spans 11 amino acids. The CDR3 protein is CASSDRVGYTF. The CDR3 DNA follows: TGTGCCAGCAGTGACAGGGTCGGCTACACCTTC.